A selection of T cell receptor beta chains follows, all from one sample in a study of shared clonotypes between healthy human individuals. The data were produced by immunoSEQ multiplex PCR, yet TCRdb's version contains in-frame clones alone and is incomplete. Counted here are approximately 470,000 clones, 65% to 85% occurring once; the ten biggest clones make up roughly an eighth. The sequenced sample was PBMCs. Source of these receptors: a woman between 35 and 50 years old in good health. Some clones in this sample may be carry-over from other donors' samples. Both conserved end residues are part of each CDR3. D genes are given only for firm matches. Clone size appears in some rows only: once, few, many, or a class for an expanded clone.

d_gene: -; v_gene: TRBV5-6; abundance: -; j_gene: TRBJ2-7; CDR3aa: CASSLAGQPYEQYF; CDR3nt: TGTGCCAGCAGCTTGGCCGGACAGCCCTACGAGCAGTACTTC
d_gene: -; v_gene: TRBV6-6; abundance: -; j_gene: TRBJ1-5; CDR3aa: CASKGAYNQPQHF; CDR3nt: TGTGCCAGCAAAGGAGCCTACAATCAGCCCCAGCATTTT
d_gene: TRBD1; v_gene: TRBV6-1; abundance: few; j_gene: TRBJ1-5; CDR3aa: CASSEMTGGYSNQPQHF; CDR3nt: TGTGCCAGCAGTGAAATGACAGGGGGCTATAGCAATCAGCCCCAGCATTTT
d_gene: -; v_gene: TRBV5-4; abundance: -; j_gene: TRBJ2-2; CDR3aa: CASTSRSTGELFF; CDR3nt: TGTGCCAGCACCTCAAGGAGCACCGGGGAGCTGTTTTTT
d_gene: -; v_gene: TRBV25-1; abundance: -; j_gene: TRBJ2-3; CDR3aa: CASSVIGTDTQYF; CDR3nt: TGTGCCAGCAGTGTAATCGGCACAGATACGCAGTATTTT
d_gene: -; v_gene: TRBV11-2; abundance: -; j_gene: TRBJ2-5; CDR3aa: CASSLNRSPQETQYF; CDR3nt: TGTGCCAGCAGCTTAAACCGATCCCCCCAAGAGACCCAGTACTTC
d_gene: TRBD2; v_gene: TRBV18; abundance: -; j_gene: TRBJ2-1; CDR3aa: CASSRLATYNEQFF; CDR3nt: TGTGCCAGCTCACGACTAGCGACCTACAATGAGCAGTTCTTC
d_gene: TRBD1; v_gene: TRBV5-4; abundance: -; j_gene: TRBJ2-7; CDR3aa: CASSSWGQGLHEQYF; CDR3nt: TGTGCCAGCAGCAGTTGGGGACAGGGCCTCCACGAGCAGTACTTC
d_gene: -; v_gene: TRBV15; abundance: -; j_gene: TRBJ2-5; CDR3aa: CATSSLAGPQETQYF; CDR3nt: TGTGCCACCAGCTCCCTGGCAGGGCCCCAAGAGACCCAGTACTTC
d_gene: -; v_gene: TRBV19; abundance: many; j_gene: TRBJ1-5; CDR3aa: CASSIGSGQPQHF; CDR3nt: TGTGCCAGTAGTATAGGGAGCGGTCAGCCCCAGCATTTT
d_gene: -; v_gene: TRBV7-2; abundance: -; j_gene: TRBJ2-1; CDR3aa: CASSLVIRSQLQFF; CDR3nt: TGTGCCAGCAGCTTAGTTATCCGCTCTCAGCTACAGTTCTTC
d_gene: TRBD1; v_gene: TRBV7-9; abundance: few; j_gene: TRBJ2-2; CDR3aa: CASSRTGGRGTGELFF; CDR3nt: TGTGCCAGCAGTCGTACAGGGGGCCGTGGCACCGGGGAGCTGTTTTTT
d_gene: -; v_gene: TRBV29-1; abundance: few; j_gene: TRBJ1-2; CDR3aa: CSVGGQGLYGYTF; CDR3nt: TGCAGCGTTGGCGGGCAGGGATTGTATGGCTACACCTTC
d_gene: TRBD2; v_gene: TRBV7-3; abundance: -; j_gene: TRBJ2-1; CDR3aa: CASSLMAGGRNEQFF; CDR3nt: TGTGCCAGCAGCTTAATGGCGGGAGGTAGGAATGAGCAGTTCTTC
d_gene: -; v_gene: TRBV2; abundance: -; j_gene: TRBJ1-2; CDR3aa: CASSEATANYGYTF; CDR3nt: TGTGCCAGCAGTGAAGCGACAGCTAACTATGGCTACACCTTC
d_gene: TRBD1; v_gene: TRBV18; abundance: -; j_gene: TRBJ1-1; CDR3aa: CASSEGQGFEAFF; CDR3nt: TGTGCCAGCTCAGAAGGACAGGGGTTTGAAGCTTTCTTT
d_gene: -; v_gene: TRBV30; abundance: -; j_gene: TRBJ1-6; CDR3aa: CAGGGGINGSPLHF; CDR3nt: TGTGCCGGGGGGGGAGGAATAAACGGATCACCCCTCCACTTT
d_gene: -; v_gene: TRBV6-1; abundance: -; j_gene: TRBJ1-4; CDR3aa: CASSVGTENEKLFF; CDR3nt: TGTGCCAGCAGTGTCGGGACGGAGAATGAAAAACTGTTTTTT
d_gene: -; v_gene: TRBV6-6; abundance: -; j_gene: TRBJ2-5; CDR3aa: CASSYSGGVLETQYF; CDR3nt: TGTGCCAGCAGTTACTCGGGTGGGGTGTTGGAGACCCAGTACTTC
d_gene: -; v_gene: TRBV13; abundance: -; j_gene: TRBJ1-1; CDR3aa: CASSLAPSNSEAFF; CDR3nt: TGTGCCAGCAGCTTAGCCCCGTCTAATTCTGAAGCTTTCTTT
d_gene: TRBD1; v_gene: TRBV2; abundance: once; j_gene: TRBJ1-2; CDR3aa: CASSSNRQGYGYTF; CDR3nt: TGTGCCAGCAGTTCCAACCGACAGGGATATGGCTACACCTTC
d_gene: TRBD1; v_gene: TRBV4-3; abundance: once; j_gene: TRBJ1-1; CDR3aa: CASSQGGVGQGNTEAFF; CDR3nt: TGCGCCAGCAGCCAAGGGGGGGTAGGACAGGGAAACACTGAAGCTTTCTTT
d_gene: TRBD2; v_gene: TRBV7-8; abundance: -; j_gene: TRBJ2-1; CDR3aa: CASSLVVPSGNNEQFF; CDR3nt: TGTGCCAGCAGCTTAGTGGTACCTAGCGGGAACAATGAGCAGTTCTTC
d_gene: TRBD2; v_gene: TRBV28; abundance: -; j_gene: TRBJ2-7; CDR3aa: CASRSGDPYEQYF; CDR3nt: TGTGCCAGTAGGAGCGGGGACCCTTACGAGCAGTACTTC
d_gene: TRBD2; v_gene: TRBV14; abundance: -; j_gene: TRBJ2-1; CDR3aa: CASSPYLSGRSNEQFF; CDR3nt: TGTGCCAGCAGCCCCTACCTTAGCGGGAGGAGCAATGAGCAGTTCTTC
d_gene: TRBD1; v_gene: TRBV27; abundance: -; j_gene: TRBJ1-5; CDR3aa: CASSSRGQVYQYSNQPQHF; CDR3nt: TGTGCCAGCAGTTCCCGCGGACAGGTTTACCAATATAGCAATCAGCCCCAGCATTTT
d_gene: -; v_gene: TRBV13; abundance: -; j_gene: TRBJ1-1; CDR3aa: CASSLRYAEAFF; CDR3nt: TGTGCCAGCAGCCTACGGTACGCTGAAGCTTTCTTT
d_gene: -; v_gene: TRBV5-4; abundance: many; j_gene: TRBJ1-1; CDR3aa: CASSLDRAGLTEAFF; CDR3nt: TGTGCCAGCAGCCTAGATCGGGCAGGGTTAACTGAAGCTTTCTTT
d_gene: TRBD2; v_gene: TRBV15; abundance: -; j_gene: TRBJ2-5; CDR3aa: CATSRASGTRQETQYF; CDR3nt: TGTGCCACCAGCAGAGCTAGCGGGACCCGACAAGAGACCCAGTACTTC
d_gene: -; v_gene: TRBV4-1; abundance: -; j_gene: TRBJ1-5; CDR3aa: CASSQLQFSNQPQHF; CDR3nt: TGCGCCAGCAGCCAATTACAGTTTAGCAATCAGCCCCAGCATTTT
d_gene: -; v_gene: TRBV28; abundance: -; j_gene: TRBJ1-4; CDR3aa: CASSKGTANEKLFF; CDR3nt: TGTGCCAGCAGTAAAGGAACGGCTAATGAAAAACTGTTTTTT
d_gene: -; v_gene: TRBV5-4; abundance: -; j_gene: TRBJ2-1; CDR3aa: CASSLIRDSGYYNERFF; CDR3nt: TGTGCCAGCAGCTTGATAAGGGATAGCGGCTACTACAATGAGCGGTTCTTC
d_gene: -; v_gene: TRBV7-3; abundance: -; j_gene: TRBJ1-1; CDR3aa: CASSPGRMNTEAFF; CDR3nt: TGTGCCAGCAGCCCGGGACGGATGAACACTGAAGCTTTCTTT
d_gene: -; v_gene: TRBV5-4; abundance: -; j_gene: TRBJ1-1; CDR3aa: CASSSTYNRQLNTEAFF; CDR3nt: TGTGCCAGCAGCTCCACCTACAATCGGCAACTGAACACTGAAGCTTTCTTT
d_gene: TRBD1; v_gene: TRBV29-1; abundance: -; j_gene: TRBJ2-2; CDR3aa: CSVRQGATGELFF; CDR3nt: TGCAGCGTGCGACAGGGGGCTACCGGGGAGCTGTTTTTT